Listed below are T cell receptor beta chains from one sample, sequenced in a study of a mutant IDH1 vaccine in newly diagnosed glioma. The repertoire was sequenced with immunoSEQ multiplex PCR; TCRdb's copy has only in-frame clones and lacks some. The table shows tens of thousands of clones, with roughly 76% occurring only once. Their specific antigens are unknown. Sequencing was performed on PBMCs, taken from a glioma patient whose treatment included an IDH1 peptide vaccine. The receptors stem from a man aged 35 to 55 with glioma. Both conserved end residues are part of each CDR3. D genes are given only for firm matches. Some rows mark clone size as missing; the rest say once, few, many or name a class of expanded clone.

D: NA; J: TRBJ1-1; size: few; V: TRBV29-1; CDR3: CSGRRGRNTEAFF; DNA: TGCAGCGGCCGAAGGGGGAGGAACACTGAAGCTTTCTTT
D: TRBD2; J: TRBJ2-1; size: NA; V: TRBV7-6; CDR3: CASSLTSLAGPPYNEQFF; DNA: TGTGCCAGCAGCTTAACGTCGCTAGCGGGACCCCCCTACAATGAGCAGTTCTTC
D: NA; J: TRBJ2-5; size: NA; V: TRBV10-3; CDR3: CAISESYRAGRETQYF; DNA: TGTGCCATCAGTGAGTCGTATCGGGCAGGGCGGGAGACCCAGTACTTC
D: TRBD2; J: TRBJ2-7; size: NA; V: TRBV30; CDR3: CAWSVSGGSYEQYF; DNA: TGTGCCTGGAGTGTATCGGGGGGTTCCTACGAGCAGTACTTC
D: NA; J: TRBJ2-7; size: NA; V: TRBV10-3; CDR3: CAISGAGGRGVHEQYF; DNA: TGTGCCATCAGTGGCGCGGGGGGCAGGGGGGTCCACGAGCAGTACTTC
D: TRBD2; J: TRBJ2-1; size: NA; V: TRBV7-9; CDR3: CASLGGLAYNEQFF; DNA: TGTGCCAGCTTGGGGGGACTAGCTTACAATGAGCAGTTCTTC
D: TRBD2; J: TRBJ2-5; size: NA; V: TRBV14; CDR3: CASSQRAGGGETQYF; DNA: TGTGCCAGCAGCCAACGCGCCGGGGGAGGGGAGACCCAGTACTTC
D: NA; J: TRBJ2-2; size: NA; V: TRBV19; CDR3: CASSDSAGELFF; DNA: TGTGCCAGTAGTGACAGCGCTGGGGAGCTGTTTTTT
D: NA; J: TRBJ1-1; size: NA; V: TRBV7-7; CDR3: CASSSQGRWNTEAFF; DNA: TGTGCTAGCAGTTCTCAGGGGAGGTGGAACACTGAAGCTTTCTTT
D: TRBD1; J: TRBJ1-5; size: NA; V: TRBV5-4; CDR3: CASSSGGSNQPQHF; DNA: TGTGCCAGCAGCTCAGGGGGCAGCAATCAGCCCCAGCATTTT
D: NA; J: TRBJ1-2; size: NA; V: TRBV4-3; CDR3: CASSQDFRTAYGYTF; DNA: TGCGCCAGCAGCCAAGATTTTAGGACAGCCTATGGCTACACCTTC
D: TRBD2; J: TRBJ2-7; size: few; V: TRBV7-9; CDR3: CATSGTSGSYEQYF; DNA: TGTGCCACTTCGGGGACTAGCGGGAGTTACGAGCAGTACTTC
D: NA; J: TRBJ1-2; size: NA; V: TRBV29-1; CDR3: CSVSQLQAQAGYTF; DNA: TGCAGCGTTTCGCAGCTACAGGCTCAGGCTGGCTACACCTTC
D: TRBD1; J: TRBJ2-1; size: NA; V: TRBV4-2; CDR3: CASSQGEWTGTYNEQFF; DNA: TGTGCCAGCAGCCAAGGTGAATGGACAGGGACTTACAATGAGCAGTTCTTC
D: TRBD1; J: TRBJ2-7; size: NA; V: TRBV5-1; CDR3: CASSLGGQGYEQYF; DNA: TGCGCCAGCAGCTTGGGGGGACAGGGATACGAGCAGTACTTC
D: NA; J: TRBJ2-5; size: NA; V: TRBV15; CDR3: CATSRGPKETQYF; DNA: TGTGCCACCAGCAGAGGCCCAAAAGAGACCCAGTACTTC
D: NA; J: TRBJ2-7; size: NA; V: TRBV5-6; CDR3: CASSLLGRGSDEQYF; DNA: TGTGCCAGCAGCTTGTTGGGCAGGGGTTCCGACGAGCAGTACTTC
D: NA; J: TRBJ1-2; size: NA; V: TRBV28; CDR3: CASREGQSYGYTF; DNA: TGTGCCAGCAGAGAAGGACAGAGCTATGGCTACACCTTC
D: TRBD2; J: TRBJ2-1; size: NA; V: TRBV7-3; CDR3: CASSSTSGGNEQFF; DNA: TGTGCCAGCAGCTCAACTAGCGGAGGGAATGAGCAGTTCTTC
D: NA; J: TRBJ2-7; size: NA; V: TRBV7-6; CDR3: CASSSGPNYEQYF; DNA: TGTGCCAGCAGCTCGGGACCGAACTACGAGCAGTACTTC
D: NA; J: TRBJ1-5; size: NA; V: TRBV6-5; CDR3: CASSLSGGSNQPQHF; DNA: TGTGCCAGCAGCCTGTCGGGGGGGAGCAATCAGCCCCAGCATTTT
D: TRBD1; J: TRBJ1-5; size: NA; V: TRBV28; CDR3: CASSVTGENQPQHF; DNA: TGTGCCAGCAGCGTGACAGGGGAAAATCAGCCCCAGCATTTT
D: TRBD2; J: TRBJ2-7; size: NA; V: TRBV30; CDR3: CACRGGTAYEQYF; DNA: TGTGCCTGCCGGGGGGGGACGGCCTACGAGCAGTACTTC
D: NA; J: TRBJ1-3; size: NA; V: TRBV19; CDR3: CASSIIPAHGNTIYF; DNA: TGTGCCAGTAGTATAATTCCGGCGCATGGAAACACCATATATTTT
D: NA; J: TRBJ2-5; size: NA; V: TRBV5-6; CDR3: CASRLQGETQYF; DNA: TGTGCCAGCAGATTACAGGGAGAGACCCAGTACTTC
D: TRBD2; J: TRBJ2-5; size: NA; V: TRBV7-7; CDR3: CASSLTGLARETQYF; DNA: TGTGCTAGCAGCCTAACCGGACTAGCGAGAGAGACCCAGTACTTC
D: TRBD1; J: TRBJ1-2; size: few; V: TRBV6-1; CDR3: CASSGPTLTGSYGYTF; DNA: TGTGCCAGCAGTGGCCCCACCTTGACAGGGAGCTATGGCTACACCTTC
D: NA; J: TRBJ2-1; size: NA; V: TRBV28; CDR3: CASIGYNEQFF; DNA: TGTGCCAGCATCGGATACAATGAGCAGTTCTTC
D: NA; J: TRBJ1-5; size: few; V: TRBV27; CDR3: CASSLWADQPQHF; DNA: TGTGCCAGCAGTCTCTGGGCAGATCAGCCCCAGCATTTT
D: NA; J: TRBJ2-5; size: NA; V: TRBV2; CDR3: CASRPHGARETQYF; DNA: TGTGCCAGCAGGCCTCATGGGGCGCGGGAGACCCAGTACTTC
D: TRBD1; J: TRBJ1-2; size: NA; V: TRBV9; CDR3: CASSGMTGLHYGYTF; DNA: TGTGCCAGCAGCGGAATGACAGGGCTACACTATGGCTACACCTTC
D: NA; J: TRBJ1-2; size: NA; V: TRBV6-6; CDR3: CASSQMGRGGYTF; DNA: TGTGCCAGCAGTCAGATGGGGAGGGGAGGCTACACCTTC
D: TRBD2; J: TRBJ2-5; size: NA; V: TRBV4-3; CDR3: CASSQDWGGSETQYF; DNA: TGCGCCAGCAGCCAAGATTGGGGAGGGTCAGAGACCCAGTACTTC
D: TRBD1; J: TRBJ2-7; size: NA; V: TRBV4-1; CDR3: CASSQDRTGIYEQYF; DNA: TGCGCCAGCAGCCAAGATCGGACAGGGATCTACGAGCAGTACTTC
D: NA; J: TRBJ1-1; size: few; V: TRBV6-5; CDR3: CASSYTRDTEAFF; DNA: TGTGCCAGCAGTTACACCCGAGACACTGAAGCTTTCTTT
D: TRBD1; J: TRBJ2-5; size: NA; V: TRBV25-1; CDR3: CASSELKQGGQETQYF; DNA: TGTGCCAGCAGTGAATTGAAACAGGGGGGTCAAGAGACCCAGTACTTC
D: NA; J: TRBJ2-5; size: NA; V: TRBV5-6; CDR3: CASSLALETQYF; DNA: TGTGCCAGCAGCTTAGCCCTAGAGACCCAGTACTTC
D: TRBD1; J: TRBJ2-7; size: NA; V: TRBV2; CDR3: CASSWTGLSYEQYF; DNA: TGTGCCAGCAGTTGGACAGGGCTTTCCTACGAGCAGTACTTC
D: TRBD2; J: TRBJ2-1; size: NA; V: TRBV6-5; CDR3: CASSLAGFWEQFF; DNA: TGTGCCAGCAGTCTAGCGGGGTTTTGGGAGCAGTTCTTC
D: TRBD1; J: TRBJ1-1; size: few; V: TRBV29-1; CDR3: CSVEVTNRGHTEAFF; DNA: TGCAGCGTTGAAGTTACGAACAGGGGGCACACTGAAGCTTTCTTT
D: TRBD2; J: TRBJ2-2; size: NA; V: TRBV6-5; CDR3: CASSYSPGGRTGELFF; DNA: TGTGCCAGCAGTTACTCTCCAGGCGGGAGGACCGGGGAGCTGTTTTTT
D: NA; J: TRBJ1-2; size: NA; V: TRBV28; CDR3: CASSRWGYTF; DNA: TGTGCCAGCAGCCGGTGGGGCTACACCTTC
D: TRBD1; J: TRBJ2-3; size: NA; V: TRBV29-1; CDR3: CSAAAGGVTDTQYF; DNA: TGCAGCGCAGCAGCAGGGGGCGTCACAGATACGCAGTATTTT
D: NA; J: TRBJ2-5; size: few; V: TRBV6-6; CDR3: CASSYNRYQETQYF; DNA: TGTGCCAGCAGTTACAACCGGTACCAAGAGACCCAGTACTTC
D: NA; J: TRBJ1-6; size: NA; V: TRBV27; CDR3: CASSFLGSPLHF; DNA: TGTGCCAGCAGTTTCCTAGGTTCACCCCTCCACTTT
D: NA; J: TRBJ2-4; size: NA; V: TRBV13; CDR3: CASSFLEENIQYF; DNA: TGTGCCAGCAGCTTCCTGGAGGAAAACATTCAGTACTTC
D: NA; J: TRBJ2-2; size: NA; V: TRBV6-5; CDR3: CASRNRDTGELFF; DNA: TGTGCCAGCAGGAACCGGGACACAGGGGAGCTGTTTTTT
D: TRBD1; J: TRBJ2-6; size: NA; V: TRBV15; CDR3: CATSRDPWQGALVNVLTF; DNA: TGTGCCACCAGCAGAGATCCGTGGCAGGGGGCTCTTGTCAACGTCCTGACTTTC
D: TRBD2; J: TRBJ2-1; size: NA; V: TRBV4-3; CDR3: CASSPHSGTDRYNEQFF; DNA: TGCGCCAGCAGTCCCCATAGCGGGACTGATCGCTACAATGAGCAGTTCTTC
D: TRBD2; J: TRBJ2-3; size: once; V: TRBV4-1; CDR3: CASSQLTVAGGGDTQYF; DNA: TGCGCCAGCAGCCAACTGACGGTAGCGGGAGGGGGAGATACGCAGTATTTT